This is a list of T cell receptor beta chains from one sample in a study of T cell changes during pregnancy in multiple sclerosis. Using immunoSEQ multiplex PCR, the repertoire was profiled, and TCRdb retains in-frame clones only, with some absent. In the table there are about 25,000 clones, around nine tenths of which are singletons. Sequenced material: CD8+ T cells from peripheral blood mononuclear cells, taken in the first trimester of pregnancy. Receptors were obtained from a female donor in good health, enrolled as a control in a pregnancy study. CDR3s include the opening cysteine and the closing phenylalanine or tryptophan. The D gene is left open where the match is weak. Expanded clones get a size class; other rows say once, few or many, or leave the size out.

j_call: TRBJ1-5
v_call: TRBV5-4
clone_size: .
d_call: .
cdr3_nt: TGTGCCAGCAGCTTGGATGCAGGGAGCAATCAGCCCCAGCATTTT
cdr3_aa: CASSLDAGSNQPQHF

j_call: TRBJ2-7
v_call: TRBV9
clone_size: .
d_call: .
cdr3_nt: TGTGCCAGCAGCGCAACGGCCTACGAGCAGTACTTC
cdr3_aa: CASSATAYEQYF

j_call: TRBJ2-2
v_call: TRBV19
clone_size: .
d_call: .
cdr3_nt: TGTGCCAGTAGTACCGGACTGAACACCGGGGAGCTGTTTTTT
cdr3_aa: CASSTGLNTGELFF

j_call: TRBJ2-1
v_call: TRBV28
clone_size: .
d_call: TRBD1
cdr3_nt: TGTGCCAGCAGTTTGGCGGTTCAGGGACAGGAGACGAATGAGCAGTTCTTC
cdr3_aa: CASSLAVQGQETNEQFF

j_call: TRBJ1-5
v_call: TRBV28
clone_size: .
d_call: TRBD1
cdr3_nt: TGTGCCAGCAGTGCCCACCCCAACTTGGGACAGATTAGCAATCAGCCCCAGCATTTT
cdr3_aa: CASSAHPNLGQISNQPQHF

j_call: TRBJ1-6
v_call: TRBV19
clone_size: .
d_call: TRBD1
cdr3_nt: TGTGCCAGTAGTATAGATGGCGGTCACGGGACAGCAAATTCACCCCTCCACTTT
cdr3_aa: CASSIDGGHGTANSPLHF

j_call: TRBJ2-7
v_call: TRBV2
clone_size: .
d_call: TRBD1
cdr3_nt: TGTGCCAGCGGGGGACAGGCCTACGAGCAGTACTTC
cdr3_aa: CASGGQAYEQYF

j_call: TRBJ2-1
v_call: TRBV4-3
clone_size: .
d_call: TRBD2
cdr3_nt: TGCGCCAGCAGCCAAGGGACTAGCGGCGGTAATGAGCAGTTCTTC
cdr3_aa: CASSQGTSGGNEQFF

j_call: TRBJ2-1
v_call: TRBV28
clone_size: .
d_call: .
cdr3_nt: TGTGCCAGCAGTTTAAGGCGGGAATACAATGAGCAGTTCTTC
cdr3_aa: CASSLRREYNEQFF

j_call: TRBJ1-2
v_call: TRBV5-6
clone_size: .
d_call: .
cdr3_nt: TGCGCCAGCAGCCTCTCCACCGGGATCAACTATGGCTACACCTTC
cdr3_aa: CASSLSTGINYGYTF

j_call: TRBJ2-1
v_call: TRBV4-3
clone_size: .
d_call: .
cdr3_nt: TGCGCCAGCAGCCAAGGCGTGCGAGATGAGCAGTTCTTC
cdr3_aa: CASSQGVRDEQFF

j_call: TRBJ2-7
v_call: TRBV5-1
clone_size: .
d_call: .
cdr3_nt: TGCGCCAGCAGCTTTGGGGGCGGATCCTACGAGCAGTACTTC
cdr3_aa: CASSFGGGSYEQYF

j_call: TRBJ2-7
v_call: TRBV21-1
clone_size: .
d_call: .
cdr3_nt: TGTGCCAGCAGCAAAGACAGGAGGGAGCCTAACGAGCAGTACTTC
cdr3_aa: CASSKDRREPNEQYF

j_call: TRBJ2-3
v_call: TRBV6-1
clone_size: .
d_call: TRBD1
cdr3_nt: TGTGCCAGCAGTCTTCACCGGGACAGGGAAACGCAGTATTTT
cdr3_aa: CASSLHRDRETQYF

j_call: TRBJ2-7
v_call: TRBV13
clone_size: .
d_call: TRBD1
cdr3_nt: TGTGCCAGCAGCGCCCAGACAGGGTCCTACGAGCAGTACTTC
cdr3_aa: CASSAQTGSYEQYF

j_call: TRBJ2-7
v_call: TRBV9
clone_size: .
d_call: TRBD1
cdr3_nt: TGTGCCAGCAGCACGGGGGACAGGGACTACGAGCAGTACTTC
cdr3_aa: CASSTGDRDYEQYF

j_call: TRBJ2-2
v_call: TRBV15
clone_size: .
d_call: TRBD1
cdr3_nt: TGTGCCACCAGCAGAAAGACAGGGTTGACCGGGGAGCTGTTTTTT
cdr3_aa: CATSRKTGLTGELFF

j_call: TRBJ1-3
v_call: TRBV5-8
clone_size: .
d_call: .
cdr3_nt: TGTGCCAGTGGAGGGGGGGCAAACTCTGGAAACACCATATATTTT
cdr3_aa: CASGGGANSGNTIYF

j_call: TRBJ2-2
v_call: TRBV7-2
clone_size: .
d_call: TRBD2
cdr3_nt: TGTGCCAGCAGCTTAGAGCCAGCGGGAGTTTCCGGGGAGCTGTTTTTT
cdr3_aa: CASSLEPAGVSGELFF

j_call: TRBJ2-1
v_call: TRBV27
clone_size: once
d_call: TRBD1
cdr3_nt: TGTGCCAGCAGTTGGGACAGAGACAATGAGCAGTTCTTC
cdr3_aa: CASSWDRDNEQFF

j_call: TRBJ2-7
v_call: TRBV10-3
clone_size: .
d_call: TRBD2
cdr3_nt: TGTGCCATCAGTGAGGGTAGCGGGAAGCTTAGGGACGAGCAGTACTTC
cdr3_aa: CAISEGSGKLRDEQYF

j_call: TRBJ2-5
v_call: TRBV7-8
clone_size: .
d_call: .
cdr3_nt: TGTGCCAGCAGCTCAGGGGCCCTAGGTCCCTCGCAAGAGACCCAGTACTTC
cdr3_aa: CASSSGALGPSQETQYF

j_call: TRBJ2-7
v_call: TRBV7-9
clone_size: .
d_call: TRBD1
cdr3_nt: TGTGCCAGCAGCTGGGACAGGGTAGCCGAGCAGTACTTC
cdr3_aa: CASSWDRVAEQYF

j_call: TRBJ2-7
v_call: TRBV2
clone_size: .
d_call: .
cdr3_nt: TGTGCCAGCAGTGAAGTGGACTCGGCCTACGAGCAGTACTTC
cdr3_aa: CASSEVDSAYEQYF

j_call: TRBJ1-1
v_call: TRBV5-6
clone_size: .
d_call: .
cdr3_nt: TGTGCCAGCAGTTTCCCACTTACGGGGAACACTGAAGCTTTCTTT
cdr3_aa: CASSFPLTGNTEAFF

j_call: TRBJ2-7
v_call: TRBV6-5
clone_size: once
d_call: .
cdr3_nt: TGTGCCAGCAGACCTGGGTGGGAGTCCTACGAGCAGTACTTC
cdr3_aa: CASRPGWESYEQYF

j_call: TRBJ2-7
v_call: TRBV2
clone_size: .
d_call: TRBD1
cdr3_nt: TGTGCCAGCCTTCCAGGGGGCCCTCCATCCATCTACGAGCAGTACTTC
cdr3_aa: CASLPGGPPSIYEQYF

j_call: TRBJ2-1
v_call: TRBV18
clone_size: .
d_call: TRBD2
cdr3_nt: TGTGCCAGCTCACCACCGGGGGGGACTAGCGTTGGTGAGCAGTTCTTC
cdr3_aa: CASSPPGGTSVGEQFF

j_call: TRBJ2-1
v_call: TRBV6-1
clone_size: few
d_call: .
cdr3_nt: TGTGCCAGCAGAGAGGGGGATGGCTCCTACAATGAGCAGTTCTTC
cdr3_aa: CASREGDGSYNEQFF

j_call: TRBJ1-2
v_call: TRBV7-9
clone_size: .
d_call: .
cdr3_nt: TGTGCCAGCAGCTTTGGGGGCGGCTACACCTTC
cdr3_aa: CASSFGGGYTF

j_call: TRBJ2-1
v_call: TRBV15
clone_size: .
d_call: TRBD2
cdr3_nt: TGTGCCACCAGCAGAAGACTAGCGGGAAGGAATGAGCAGTTCTTC
cdr3_aa: CATSRRLAGRNEQFF

j_call: TRBJ1-1
v_call: TRBV27
clone_size: .
d_call: .
cdr3_nt: TGTGCCAGCAGTGACTTGAACACTGAAGCTTTCTTT
cdr3_aa: CASSDLNTEAFF

j_call: TRBJ1-2
v_call: TRBV7-2
clone_size: medium-sized
d_call: TRBD1
cdr3_nt: TGTGCCAGCAGCTCGCCCCGGGACAGGGCTAACTATGGCTACACCTTC
cdr3_aa: CASSSPRDRANYGYTF

j_call: TRBJ1-1
v_call: TRBV4-1
clone_size: few
d_call: .
cdr3_nt: TGCGCCAGCAGCCAAGGTGGGGGACTCCGGAGTGAAGCTTTCTTT
cdr3_aa: CASSQGGGLRSEAFF

j_call: TRBJ1-5
v_call: TRBV7-9
clone_size: .
d_call: .
cdr3_nt: TGTGCCAGCAGCCGGTCGGAGACGCAGCCCCAGCATTTT
cdr3_aa: CASSRSETQPQHF

j_call: TRBJ1-5
v_call: TRBV5-8
clone_size: .
d_call: TRBD1
cdr3_nt: TGTGCCAGCAGGCCAGTTACAGGGGAGGTTCAGCCCCAGCATTTT
cdr3_aa: CASRPVTGEVQPQHF

j_call: TRBJ1-1
v_call: TRBV2
clone_size: .
d_call: TRBD1
cdr3_nt: TGTGCCAGCAGGGGGACAGTGAACACTGAAGCTTTCTTT
cdr3_aa: CASRGTVNTEAFF

j_call: TRBJ2-1
v_call: TRBV9
clone_size: .
d_call: TRBD2
cdr3_nt: TGTGCCAGCAGCCTCCGTTTGGCGGGAGAGGGCTACAATGAGCAGTTCTTC
cdr3_aa: CASSLRLAGEGYNEQFF

j_call: TRBJ1-5
v_call: TRBV28
clone_size: few
d_call: .
cdr3_nt: TGTGCCAGCAGTAAGGGGAGCAATCAGCCCCAGCATTTT
cdr3_aa: CASSKGSNQPQHF

j_call: TRBJ2-3
v_call: TRBV6-5
clone_size: .
d_call: .
cdr3_nt: TGTGCCAGCAGTTACTCTCAGGACACAGATACGCAGTATTTT
cdr3_aa: CASSYSQDTDTQYF

j_call: TRBJ2-1
v_call: TRBV7-6
clone_size: .
d_call: .
cdr3_nt: TGTGCCAGCAGCCCCGGGTACGCCACCTACTACAATGAGCAGTTCTTC
cdr3_aa: CASSPGYATYYNEQFF

j_call: TRBJ1-5
v_call: TRBV15
clone_size: .
d_call: .
cdr3_nt: TGTGCCACCAGCAGAGATAGGGGCGGGGGGAATCAGCCCCAGCATTTT
cdr3_aa: CATSRDRGGGNQPQHF

j_call: TRBJ2-3
v_call: TRBV5-1
clone_size: .
d_call: TRBD2
cdr3_nt: TGCGCCAGCAGCCCGGGGACTAGCGGGAGAGATACGCAGTATTTT
cdr3_aa: CASSPGTSGRDTQYF

j_call: TRBJ2-3
v_call: TRBV5-6
clone_size: .
d_call: TRBD1
cdr3_nt: TGTGCCAGCAGCCGGGAAGGGACAGGCACAGATACGCAGTATTTT
cdr3_aa: CASSREGTGTDTQYF

j_call: TRBJ1-2
v_call: TRBV19
clone_size: .
d_call: TRBD1
cdr3_nt: TGTGCCAGTAGTCTTAGGGGGCCGTGGATCGGCTACACCTTC
cdr3_aa: CASSLRGPWIGYTF

j_call: TRBJ2-7
v_call: TRBV27
clone_size: .
d_call: .
cdr3_nt: TGTGCCACCGGCAGGGCCTACGAGCAGTACTTC
cdr3_aa: CATGRAYEQYF

j_call: TRBJ2-7
v_call: TRBV14
clone_size: .
d_call: TRBD1
cdr3_nt: TGTGCCAGCAGCCGTCGCGGGACAGGGATATACGAGCAGTACTTC
cdr3_aa: CASSRRGTGIYEQYF

j_call: TRBJ2-5
v_call: TRBV5-1
clone_size: .
d_call: TRBD1
cdr3_nt: TGCGCCAGCAGCTTGGTTACGGGACAGGGGGACCTATTTTCCCAGTACTTC
cdr3_aa: CASSLVTGQGDLFSQYF

j_call: TRBJ1-5
v_call: TRBV27
clone_size: .
d_call: .
cdr3_nt: TGTGCCAGCAGTTTGTTGGGGGGCGGGGGTCAGCCCCAGCATTTT
cdr3_aa: CASSLLGGGGQPQHF

j_call: TRBJ2-2
v_call: TRBV7-9
clone_size: .
d_call: .
cdr3_nt: TGTGCCAGCAGCTTCTCCGGGGGTAACACCGGGGAGCTGTTTTTT
cdr3_aa: CASSFSGGNTGELFF

j_call: TRBJ2-1
v_call: TRBV27
clone_size: .
d_call: TRBD2
cdr3_nt: TGTGCCAGCAGTTTATCCAGCGGGAGCTACAATGAGCAGTTCTTC
cdr3_aa: CASSLSSGSYNEQFF

j_call: TRBJ2-7
v_call: TRBV11-2
clone_size: .
d_call: TRBD2
cdr3_nt: TGTGCCAGCAGGGCGCGCGGGGGGGCGGGGGAGCAGTACTTC
cdr3_aa: CASRARGGAGEQYF

j_call: TRBJ2-7
v_call: TRBV7-2
clone_size: once
d_call: .
cdr3_nt: TGTGCCAGCAGCTCCGGGACACTGACCTACGAGCAGTACTTC
cdr3_aa: CASSSGTLTYEQYF

j_call: TRBJ1-2
v_call: TRBV19
clone_size: once
d_call: .
cdr3_nt: TGTGCCAGTAGTATTACCGGGTATGGTGGCTACACCTTC
cdr3_aa: CASSITGYGGYTF

j_call: TRBJ1-5
v_call: TRBV28
clone_size: .
d_call: TRBD1
cdr3_nt: TGTGCCAGCAGCTCCCCCGGGACAGGGGTTTGGCAGCCCCAGCATTTT
cdr3_aa: CASSSPGTGVWQPQHF

j_call: TRBJ2-6
v_call: TRBV4-2
clone_size: medium-sized
d_call: .
cdr3_nt: TGTGCCAGCAGCCAAGACTCGAGCTCTGGGGCCAACGTCCTGACTTTC
cdr3_aa: CASSQDSSSGANVLTF

j_call: TRBJ2-1
v_call: TRBV19
clone_size: .
d_call: .
cdr3_nt: TGTGCCAGTAGTCCCCCTTGGAGCTCCTACAATGAGCAGTTCTTC
cdr3_aa: CASSPPWSSYNEQFF

j_call: TRBJ2-2
v_call: TRBV27
clone_size: few
d_call: TRBD1
cdr3_nt: TGTGCCAGCAGTAGGACAGGATTTGGCGGGGAGCTGTTTTTT
cdr3_aa: CASSRTGFGGELFF

j_call: TRBJ2-7
v_call: TRBV7-8
clone_size: .
d_call: .
cdr3_nt: TGTGCCAGCAGCGCCACTAGCTCCGGCTACGAGCAGTACTTC
cdr3_aa: CASSATSSGYEQYF